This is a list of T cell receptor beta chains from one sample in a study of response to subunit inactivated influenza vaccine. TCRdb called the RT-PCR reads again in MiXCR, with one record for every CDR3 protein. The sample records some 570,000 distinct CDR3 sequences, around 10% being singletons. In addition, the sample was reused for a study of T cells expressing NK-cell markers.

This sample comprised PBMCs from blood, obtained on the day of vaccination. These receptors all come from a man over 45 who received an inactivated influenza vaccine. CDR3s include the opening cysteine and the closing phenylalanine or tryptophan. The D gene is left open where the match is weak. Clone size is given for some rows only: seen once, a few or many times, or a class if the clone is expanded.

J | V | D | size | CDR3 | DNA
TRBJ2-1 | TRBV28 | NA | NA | CASHTRGQLYNEQFF | TGTGCCAGTCATACACGAGGACAGCTATACAATGAGCAGTTCTTC
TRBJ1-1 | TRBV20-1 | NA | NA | CSAAGSLNTEAFF | TGCAGTGCTGCCGGGTCGTTGAACACTGAAGCTTTCTTT
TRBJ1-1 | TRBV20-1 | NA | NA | CSARPDRFEAFF | TGCAGTGCTAGACCAGACAGGTTTGAAGCTTTCTTT
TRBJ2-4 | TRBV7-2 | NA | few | CASSLARLADIQYF | TGTGCCAGCAGCTTAGCTAGACTCGCGGACATTCAGTACTTC
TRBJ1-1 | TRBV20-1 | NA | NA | CSARDYTGSTEAFF | TGCAGTGCTAGAGATTACACAGGGAGCACTGAAGCTTTCTTT
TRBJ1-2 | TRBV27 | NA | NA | CASSLSNSLGGYTF | TGTGCCAGCAGTTTATCGAACAGTCTCGGTGGCTACACCTTC
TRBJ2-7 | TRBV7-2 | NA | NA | CASSFIWGDERYF | TGTGCCAGCAGCTTCATTTGGGGAGACGAGCGGTACTTC
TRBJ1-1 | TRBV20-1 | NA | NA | CSARPPGKLNTEAFF | TGCAGTGCTAGGCCCCCAGGAAAACTGAACACTGAAGCTTTCTTT
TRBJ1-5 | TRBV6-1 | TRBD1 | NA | CASSEGDRVGQPQHF | TGTGCCAGCAGTGAAGGGGACAGGGTGGGCCAGCCCCAGCATTTT
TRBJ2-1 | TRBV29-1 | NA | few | CSVSLTYNEQFF | TGCAGCGTTAGTTTGACCTACAATGAGCAGTTCTTC
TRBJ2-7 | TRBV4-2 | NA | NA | CASSQNSSPSYEQYF | TGTGCCAGCAGCCAGAACAGCTCTCCATCCTACGAGCAGTACTTC
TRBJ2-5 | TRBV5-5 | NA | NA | CASSLVGTAKETQYF | TGTGCCAGCAGCTTGGTGGGGACTGCCAAAGAGACCCAGTACTTC
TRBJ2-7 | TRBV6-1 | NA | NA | CASDLLTGTVQYF | TGTGCCAGCGATCTTCTGACCGGAACGGTGCAGTACTTC
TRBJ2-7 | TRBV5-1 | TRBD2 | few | CASSLDSGSSYEQYF | TGCGCCAGCAGCTTAGACAGCGGGAGCTCCTACGAGCAGTACTTC
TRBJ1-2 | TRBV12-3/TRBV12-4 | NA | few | CASSFGVRTANYGYTF | TGTGCCAGCAGTTTTGGGGTCCGCACCGCTAACTATGGCTACACCTTC
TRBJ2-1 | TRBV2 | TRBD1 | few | CASRDRGHLLAGNEQFF | TGTGCCAGCAGGGACAGGGGCCACCTCCTCGCGGGTAATGAGCAGTTCTTC
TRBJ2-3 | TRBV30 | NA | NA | CAWRGDGPDTQYF | TGTGCCTGGAGAGGGGATGGGCCAGATACGCAGTATTTT
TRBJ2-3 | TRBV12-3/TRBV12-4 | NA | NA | CASSLAPGWALYF | TGTGCCAGCAGTTTAGCGCCGGGCTGGGCATTGTATTTT
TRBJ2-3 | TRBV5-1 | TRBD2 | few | CASSLTSGRERPDTQYF | TGCGCCAGCAGCTTGACTAGCGGGAGGGAGAGGCCAGATACGCAGTATTTT
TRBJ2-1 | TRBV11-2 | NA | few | CASSRTRTSYNEQFF | TGTGCCAGCAGCCGGACGAGGACGTCCTACAATGAGCAGTTCTTC
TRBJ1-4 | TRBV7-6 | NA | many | CASSSYRADEKLFF | TGTGCCAGCAGCTCTTACAGGGCGGACGAAAAACTGTTTTTT
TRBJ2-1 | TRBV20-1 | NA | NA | CSARDLGSYEQFF | TGCAGTGCTAGAGATCTTGGTAGCTATGAGCAGTTCTTC
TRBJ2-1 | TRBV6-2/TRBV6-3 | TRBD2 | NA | CASSPAGGPENEQFF | TGTGCCAGCAGCCCAGCGGGAGGGCCGGAGAATGAGCAGTTCTTC
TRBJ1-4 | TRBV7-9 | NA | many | CASSFQGHATNEKLFF | TGTGCCAGCAGCTTTCAAGGGCATGCAACTAATGAAAAACTGTTTTTT
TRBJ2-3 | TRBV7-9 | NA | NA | CASSPSGRRTDTQYF | TGTGCCAGCAGCCCGTCTGGGAGACGCACAGATACGCAGTATTTT
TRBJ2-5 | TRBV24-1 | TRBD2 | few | CATSDLASGGQETQYF | TGTGCCACCAGTGATTTGGCTAGCGGGGGCCAAGAGACCCAGTACTTC
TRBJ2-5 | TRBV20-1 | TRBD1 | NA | CSASHRGHRETQYF | TGCAGTGCTAGTCACAGGGGGCATCGAGAGACCCAGTACTTC
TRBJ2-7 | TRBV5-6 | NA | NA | CASSTVDGTSYEQYF | TGTGCCAGCAGCACCGTCGACGGGACCTCCTACGAGCAGTACTTC
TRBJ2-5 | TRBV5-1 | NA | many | CASSLAVGVQETQYF | TGCGCCAGCAGCTTGGCCGTGGGGGTCCAAGAGACCCAGTACTTC
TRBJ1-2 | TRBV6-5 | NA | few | CASSYSIRDSYGYTF | TGTGCCAGCAGTTACTCGATACGCGACAGCTATGGCTACACCTTC
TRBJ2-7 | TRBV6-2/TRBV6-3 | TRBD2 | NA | CASRSTSVFSYEQYF | TGTGCCAGCAGATCGACTAGCGTATTCTCCTACGAGCAGTACTTC
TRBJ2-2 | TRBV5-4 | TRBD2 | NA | CASSPRTSGRFGELFF | TGTGCCAGCAGCCCCCGGACTAGCGGGAGGTTCGGGGAGCTGTTTTTT
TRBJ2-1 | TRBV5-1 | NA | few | CASSSGTLGDEQFF | TGCGCCAGCAGCTCCGGGACACTTGGGGATGAGCAGTTCTTC
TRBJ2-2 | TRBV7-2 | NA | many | CASSLGGASGELFF | TGTGCCAGCAGCTTAGGAGGAGCTTCCGGGGAGCTGTTTTTT
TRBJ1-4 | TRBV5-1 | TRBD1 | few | CASSPGQGTNEKLFF | TGCGCCAGCAGCCCTGGACAGGGAACTAATGAAAAACTGTTTTTT
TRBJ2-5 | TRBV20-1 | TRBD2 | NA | CSARLAGAEQETQYF | TGCAGTGCTAGACTAGCGGGAGCTGAGCAAGAGACCCAGTACTTC
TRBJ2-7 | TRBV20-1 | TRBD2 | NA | CSASGGDEQYF | TGCAGTGCTAGTGGGGGGGACGAGCAGTACTTC
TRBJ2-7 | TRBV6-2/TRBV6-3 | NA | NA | CASSYGVHEQYF | TGTGCCAGCAGTTACGGAGTCCACGAGCAGTACTTC
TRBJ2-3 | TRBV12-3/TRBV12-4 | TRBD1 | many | CASSFTAGGTDTQYF | TGTGCCAGCAGTTTTACGGCAGGGGGTACAGATACGCAGTATTTT
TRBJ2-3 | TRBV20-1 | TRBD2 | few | CSAISGTNTDTQYF | TGCAGTGCCATTAGCGGGACCAACACAGATACGCAGTATTTT
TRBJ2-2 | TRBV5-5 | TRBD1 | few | CASSPRQGTGELFF | TGTGCCAGCAGCCCTCGACAGGGCACCGGGGAGCTGTTTTTT
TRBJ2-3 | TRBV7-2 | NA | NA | CASSPSRPAHGTDTQYF | TGTGCCAGCAGCCCATCCCGGCCAGCCCATGGCACAGATACGCAGTATTTT